The 8 T cell receptor beta chains below were found in one sample sequenced in a study of blood T cell repertoires in COVID-19. Sequencing used immunoSEQ multiplex PCR; TCRdb keeps in-frame clones, though not all of them. The repertoire holds roughly 110,000 clones, with 89% as singletons. The sample was peripheral blood. The receptor source for this set is a man aged 35 to 55 with active or convalescent COVID-19.

The chain combines TRBV4-3 with TRBJ2-1; no clear D gene. The CDR3 length is 16 residues. Looked up from germline, CDR1 is LGHNA and CDR2 is YSLEER. The germline V and J ends were trimmed by 0 bases and 3 bases, with 12 bases remaining between them. The CDR3 here is CASSQDKTGVYNEQFF. CDR3 in DNA: TGCGCCAGCAGCCAAGATAAGACCGGAGTCTACAATGAGCAGTTCTTC.

The CDR3 DNA sequence: TGTGCCAGCAGTTTATTTCTTTACACTGAAGCTTTCTTT. Protein: CASSLFLYTEAFF. The chain combines TRBV27 with TRBJ1-1; D gene unclear. This CDR3 region has 13 residues. Per the germline V gene, CDR1 is MNHEY and CDR2 is SMNVEV (reference sequence). V lost 1 base to trimming and J lost 3 bases, with 6 bases between them.

The V and J genes are TRBV4-1 and TRBJ2-3; D is uncertain. Trimming took 1 base from V and 0 from J, leaving 14 bases between them. CDR3 length: 17 amino acids. Germline CDR1 is MGHRA and CDR2 is YSYEKL. In DNA form, the CDR3 reads TGCGCCAGCAGCCAAGCATTCCGTACCGGGAGCACAGATACGCAGTATTTT. This encodes CASSQAFRTGSTDTQYF.

The genes are TRBV18 and TRBJ2-3; 10 bases fit TRBD1. CDR1 and CDR2 (germline): KGHSH, LQKENI. This CDR3 is 16 amino acids long. The V and J ends lost 2 bases and 1 base, in that order; junction bases with no gene match: 3. CDR3 nucleotides: TGTGCCAGCTCACCAATAGGGACAGGGGGCACAGATACGCAGTATTTT. Protein: CASSPIGTGGTDTQYF.

The rearrangement links TRBV7-2 to TRBJ1-2; D is uncertain. The length of the CDR3 is 14 residues. V shed 6 bases and J shed 4 bases, with 15 bases lying between them. Germline V gene sequence: CDR1 SGHTA, CDR2 FQGNSA. The chain's CDR3 is CASRPGGSSYGYTF. DNA for the CDR3: TGTGCCAGCAGACCCGGAGGCAGCTCCTATGGCTACACCTTC.

This sequence joins TRBV6-5 and TRBJ2-1; weak D call: TRBD2 (6 bases). In germline, CDR1 is MNHEY, CDR2 SVGAGI. This CDR3 is 14 amino acids long. Trimming stripped 10 bases from V and 3 bases from J, with 16 bases between. In DNA, the CDR3 is TGTGCCACCGGCGTTTCCGGGAGCTACAATGAGCAGTTCTTC. Translated: CATGVSGSYNEQFF.

V usage is TRBV5-8 and J usage is TRBJ2-3; D uncertain. Trimming cost V 1 base and J 10 bases, with 7 bases left between them. The germline V gene encodes CDR1 SGHTS and CDR2 YDEGEE. The CDR3 has 11 residues. In DNA, the CDR3 is TGTGCCAGCAGCTTGTCTGTTTCGCAGTATTTT. This codes for CASSLSVSQYF.

The chain links TRBV19 to TRBJ2-1; 7 bases match TRBD1. V shed 9 bases, J shed 3 bases, and the junction held 8 bases outside the gene matches. The CDR3 totals 14 residues. Germline assignment: CDR1 LNHDA and CDR2 SQIVND (reference sequence). CDR3: CASNDRARYNEQFF. The DNA for the CDR3 is TGTGCCAGCAATGACAGGGCGCGCTACAATGAGCAGTTCTTC.